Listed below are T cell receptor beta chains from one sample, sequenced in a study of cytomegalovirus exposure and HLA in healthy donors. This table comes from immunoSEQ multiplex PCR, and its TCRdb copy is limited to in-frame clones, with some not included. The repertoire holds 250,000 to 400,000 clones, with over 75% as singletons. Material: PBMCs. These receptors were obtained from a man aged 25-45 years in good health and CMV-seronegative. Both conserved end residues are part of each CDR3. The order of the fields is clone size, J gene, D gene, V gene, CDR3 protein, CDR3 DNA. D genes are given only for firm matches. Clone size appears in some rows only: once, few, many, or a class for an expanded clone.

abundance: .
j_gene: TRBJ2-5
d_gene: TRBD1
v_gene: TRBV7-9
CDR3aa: CASSPRTGIVAETQYF
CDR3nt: TGTGCCAGCAGCCCCAGGACAGGGATTGTAGCAGAGACCCAGTACTTC

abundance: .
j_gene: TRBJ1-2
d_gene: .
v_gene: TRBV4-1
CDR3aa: CASSLQNTPGRESYGYTF
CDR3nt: TGCGCCAGCAGCCTCCAAAATACGCCAGGCCGCGAGTCGTATGGCTACACCTTC

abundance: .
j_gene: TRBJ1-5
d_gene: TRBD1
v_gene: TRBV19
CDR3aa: CASSTTGAYSNQPQHF
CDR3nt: TGTGCCAGTAGTACCACAGGGGCCTATAGCAATCAGCCCCAGCATTTT

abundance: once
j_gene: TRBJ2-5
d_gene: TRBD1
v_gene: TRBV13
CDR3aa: CASSSGTGLATQYF
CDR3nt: TGTGCCAGCAGCTCCGGGACAGGGTTAGCGACCCAGTACTTC

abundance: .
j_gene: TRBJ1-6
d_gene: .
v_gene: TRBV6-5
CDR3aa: CASSYRGTSSPLHF
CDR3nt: TGTGCCAGCAGTTACCGAGGGACATCTTCACCCCTCCACTTT

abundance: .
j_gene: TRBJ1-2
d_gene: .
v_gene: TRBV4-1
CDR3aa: CASSQRGGGYTF
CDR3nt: TGCGCCAGCAGCCAACGGGGGGGCGGCTACACCTTC

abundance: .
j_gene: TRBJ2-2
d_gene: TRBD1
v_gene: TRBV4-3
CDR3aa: CASSQEDRGFGELFF
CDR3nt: TGCGCCAGCAGCCAAGAGGACAGGGGTTTCGGGGAGCTGTTTTTT

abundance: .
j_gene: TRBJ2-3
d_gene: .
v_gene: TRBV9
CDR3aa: CASSVGQATDTQYF
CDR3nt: TGTGCCAGCAGCGTAGGTCAGGCGACAGATACGCAGTATTTT

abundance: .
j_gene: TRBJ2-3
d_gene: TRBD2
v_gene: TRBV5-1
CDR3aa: CASSLGAGGADTQYF
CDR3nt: TGCGCCAGCAGCTTAGGCGCGGGGGGGGCAGATACGCAGTATTTT

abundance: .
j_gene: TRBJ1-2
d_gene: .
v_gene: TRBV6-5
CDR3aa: CASSYVGAGDYGYTF
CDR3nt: TGTGCCAGCAGTTACGTAGGGGCGGGGGACTATGGCTACACCTTC

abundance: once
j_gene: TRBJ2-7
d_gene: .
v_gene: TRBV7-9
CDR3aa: CASSQGTYEQYF
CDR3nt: TGTGCCAGCAGCCAAGGGACATACGAGCAGTACTTC

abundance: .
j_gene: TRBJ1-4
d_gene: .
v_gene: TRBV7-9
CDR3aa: CASSLPNEKLFF
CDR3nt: TGTGCCAGCAGCCTCCCTAATGAAAAACTGTTTTTT

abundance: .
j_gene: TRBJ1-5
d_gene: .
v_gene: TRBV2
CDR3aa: CASNRDSYNQPQHF
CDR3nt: TGTGCCAGCAACAGGGATTCCTATAATCAGCCCCAGCATTTT

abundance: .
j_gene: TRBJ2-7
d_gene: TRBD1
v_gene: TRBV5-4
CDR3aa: CASSLVEQGAYEQYF
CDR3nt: TGTGCCAGCAGCTTGGTGGAACAGGGGGCCTACGAGCAGTACTTC

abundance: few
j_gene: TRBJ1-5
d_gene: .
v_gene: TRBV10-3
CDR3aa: CAISGEQDQPQHF
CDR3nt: TGTGCCATCAGTGGGGAACAGGATCAGCCCCAGCATTTT

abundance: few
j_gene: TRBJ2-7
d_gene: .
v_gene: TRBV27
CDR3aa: CASSYEADYYEQYF
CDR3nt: TGTGCCAGCAGTTATGAGGCGGATTACTACGAGCAGTACTTC

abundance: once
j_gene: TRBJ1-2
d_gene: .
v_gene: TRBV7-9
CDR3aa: CASSLASRGFYGYTF
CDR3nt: TGTGCCAGCAGCTTAGCGAGTAGGGGGTTTTATGGCTACACCTTC

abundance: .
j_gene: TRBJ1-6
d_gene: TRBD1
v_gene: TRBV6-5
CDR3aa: CASSYWTGTGSSPLHF
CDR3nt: TGTGCCAGCAGTTACTGGACCGGGACAGGTTCATCACCCCTCCACTTT

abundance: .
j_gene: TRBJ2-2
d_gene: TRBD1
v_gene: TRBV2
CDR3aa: CATRQGAMTGELFF
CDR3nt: TGTGCCACACGACAGGGGGCCATGACCGGGGAGCTGTTTTTT

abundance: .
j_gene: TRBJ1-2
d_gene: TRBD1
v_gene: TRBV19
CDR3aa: CASSSQDRPGGGYTF
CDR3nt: TGTGCCAGTAGCTCGCAGGACAGGCCCGGTGGTGGCTACACCTTC

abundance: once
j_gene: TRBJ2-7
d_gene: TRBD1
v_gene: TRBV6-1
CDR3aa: CASSGYRGRHEQYF
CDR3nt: TGTGCCAGCAGTGGATACAGGGGGCGCCACGAGCAGTACTTC

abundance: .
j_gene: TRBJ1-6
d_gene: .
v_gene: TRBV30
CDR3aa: CAWSVDSWLNSPLHF
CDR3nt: TGTGCCTGGAGTGTGGACAGCTGGTTAAATTCACCCCTCCACTTT

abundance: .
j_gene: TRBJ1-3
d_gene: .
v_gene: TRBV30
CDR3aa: CAWSANRAGNTIYF
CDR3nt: TGTGCCTGGAGTGCGAACAGGGCTGGAAACACCATATATTTT

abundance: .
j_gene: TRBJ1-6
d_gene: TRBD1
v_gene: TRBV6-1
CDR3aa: CASSEARGQARYNSPLHF
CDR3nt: TGTGCCAGCAGTGAAGCCCGGGGACAGGCACGCTATAATTCACCCCTCCACTTT

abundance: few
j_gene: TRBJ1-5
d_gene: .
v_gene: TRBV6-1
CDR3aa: CASNNNQPQHF
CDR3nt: TGTGCCAGCAATAACAATCAGCCCCAGCATTTT

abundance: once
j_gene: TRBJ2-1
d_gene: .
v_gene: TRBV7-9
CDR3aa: CASLGAEITNEQFF
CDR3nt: TGTGCCAGCCTGGGGGCAGAAATTACTAATGAGCAGTTCTTC

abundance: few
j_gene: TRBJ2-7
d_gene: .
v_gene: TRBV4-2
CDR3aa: CASNQGPRDEQYF
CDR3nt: TGTGCCAGTAATCAGGGGCCGAGGGACGAGCAGTACTTC

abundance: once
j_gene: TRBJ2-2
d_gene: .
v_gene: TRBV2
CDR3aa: CASSENAGFTGELFF
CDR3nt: TGTGCCAGCAGTGAAAATGCGGGTTTCACCGGGGAGCTGTTTTTT

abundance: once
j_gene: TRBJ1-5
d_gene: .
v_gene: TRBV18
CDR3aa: CASSHNRAIQPQHF
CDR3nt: TGTGCCAGTTCACATAACAGGGCAATTCAGCCCCAGCATTTT

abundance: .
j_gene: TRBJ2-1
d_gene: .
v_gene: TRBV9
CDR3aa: CASSVGLVLDEQFF
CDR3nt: TGTGCCAGCAGCGTAGGGTTAGTGCTCGATGAGCAGTTCTTC

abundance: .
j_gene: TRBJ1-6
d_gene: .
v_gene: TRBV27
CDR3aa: CASSFVAHRKSPLHF
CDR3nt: TGTGCCAGCAGTTTTGTTGCACATCGAAAGTCACCCCTCCACTTT

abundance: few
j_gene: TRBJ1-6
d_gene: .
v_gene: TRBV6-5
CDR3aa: CASKSRQIYNSPLHF
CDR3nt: TGTGCCAGCAAAAGTCGACAGATCTATAATTCACCCCTCCACTTT

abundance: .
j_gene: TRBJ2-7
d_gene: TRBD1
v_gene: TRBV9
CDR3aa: CASSPGTASYEQYF
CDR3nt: TGTGCCAGCAGCCCCGGGACAGCCTCCTACGAGCAGTACTTC

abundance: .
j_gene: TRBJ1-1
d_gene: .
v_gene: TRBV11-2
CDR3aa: CASSLVDGWAGGTEAFF
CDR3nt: TGTGCCAGCAGCTTAGTAGATGGTTGGGCTGGTGGGACTGAAGCTTTCTTT

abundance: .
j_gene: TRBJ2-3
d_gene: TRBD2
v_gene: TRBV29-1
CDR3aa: CSVAGTSTDTQYF
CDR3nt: TGCAGCGTTGCCGGGACTAGTACAGATACGCAGTATTTT

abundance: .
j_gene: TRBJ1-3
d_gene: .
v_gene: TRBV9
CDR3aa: CASSVGGTTSGNTIYF
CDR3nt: TGTGCCAGCAGCGTAGGCGGCACCACCTCTGGAAACACCATATATTTT

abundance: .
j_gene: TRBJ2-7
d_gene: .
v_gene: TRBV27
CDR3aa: CASSSSYYEQYF
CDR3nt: TGTGCCAGCAGTTCCTCCTACTACGAGCAGTACTTC

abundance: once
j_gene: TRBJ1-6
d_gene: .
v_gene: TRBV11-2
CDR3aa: CASSHTTRMSLHF
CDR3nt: TGTGCCAGCAGCCATACCACTCGTATGTCCCTCCACTTT

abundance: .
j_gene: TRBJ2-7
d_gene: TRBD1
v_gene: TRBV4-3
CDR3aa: CASSQDRTGQAYEQYF
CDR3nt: TGCGCCAGCAGCCAAGATAGGACGGGACAGGCCTACGAGCAGTACTTC

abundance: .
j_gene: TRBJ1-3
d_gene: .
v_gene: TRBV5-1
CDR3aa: CASSLSGLYPGNTIYF
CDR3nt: TGCGCCAGCAGCTTGTCCGGTTTATACCCTGGAAACACCATATATTTT

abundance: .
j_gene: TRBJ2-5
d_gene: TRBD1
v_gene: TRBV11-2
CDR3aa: CASSPGQGRVYQETQYF
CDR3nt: TGTGCCAGCAGCCCGGGACAGGGAAGAGTGTACCAAGAGACCCAGTACTTC

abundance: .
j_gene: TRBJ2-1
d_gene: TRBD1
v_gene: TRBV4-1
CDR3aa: CASSQSGQGFNEQFF
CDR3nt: TGCGCCAGCAGCCAGTCGGGACAGGGGTTTAATGAGCAGTTCTTC

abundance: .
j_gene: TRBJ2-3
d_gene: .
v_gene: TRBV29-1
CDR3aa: CSVGGLGPADTQYF
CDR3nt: TGCAGCGTGGGGGGATTAGGTCCGGCGGATACGCAGTATTTT

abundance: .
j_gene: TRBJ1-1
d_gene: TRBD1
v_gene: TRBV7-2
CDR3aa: CASSPDPTGSGLGAFF
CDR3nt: TGTGCCAGCAGCCCCGACCCGACAGGGTCAGGTTTAGGAGCTTTCTTT

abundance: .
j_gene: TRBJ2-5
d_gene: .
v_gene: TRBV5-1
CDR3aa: CASSRGAGDQETQYF
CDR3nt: TGCGCCAGCAGCCGGGGGGCGGGGGACCAAGAGACCCAGTACTTC

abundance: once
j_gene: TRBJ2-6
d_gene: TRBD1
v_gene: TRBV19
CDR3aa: CASSSGQGGVGANVLTF
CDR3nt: TGTGCCAGTTCCTCGGGACAGGGTGGTGTGGGGGCCAACGTCCTGACTTTC

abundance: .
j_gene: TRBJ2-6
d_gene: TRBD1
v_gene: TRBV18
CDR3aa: CASSPRQGMLSGANVLTF
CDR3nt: TGTGCCAGCTCACCTAGACAGGGTATGCTCTCTGGGGCCAACGTCCTGACTTTC

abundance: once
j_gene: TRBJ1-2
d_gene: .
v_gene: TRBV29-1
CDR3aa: CSVEGGGNINYGYTF
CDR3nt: TGCAGCGTTGAAGGAGGAGGGAACATAAACTATGGCTACACCTTC

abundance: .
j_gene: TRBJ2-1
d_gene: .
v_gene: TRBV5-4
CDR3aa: CASSLGESSYNEQFF
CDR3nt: TGTGCCAGCAGCTTGGGGGAGAGCTCCTACAATGAGCAGTTCTTC

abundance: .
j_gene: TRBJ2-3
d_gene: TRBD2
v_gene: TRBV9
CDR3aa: CASSPLGGLATDTQYF
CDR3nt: TGTGCCAGCAGCCCTTTGGGTGGACTAGCGACAGATACGCAGTATTTT

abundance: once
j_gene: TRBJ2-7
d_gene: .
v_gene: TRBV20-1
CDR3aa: CSARGPYEQYF
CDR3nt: TGCAGTGCCAGGGGCCCCTACGAGCAGTACTTC

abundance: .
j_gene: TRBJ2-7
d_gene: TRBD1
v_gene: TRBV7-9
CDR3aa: CASSLTGQGAYEQYF
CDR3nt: TGTGCCAGCAGCTTAACAGGACAGGGGGCTTACGAGCAGTACTTC

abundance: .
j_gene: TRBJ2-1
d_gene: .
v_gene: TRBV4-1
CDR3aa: CASSLDLRGGEQFF
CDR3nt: TGCGCCAGCAGCCTCGACTTACGAGGGGGTGAGCAGTTCTTC